This TCR beta chain was identified during a study of control samples from healthy donors and cancer patients. The CDR3 loop spans 14 amino acids. Generated by immunoSEQ multiplex PCR, the TCRdb table keeps only in-frame clones and is missing some. The data contain 130,000 or so clones, 90% to 95% of them singletons. Sequencing input: blood. The gene calls are TRBV21-1 and TRBJ1-1; the table's D call, TRBD1, was not checked against the DNA. TRBV21-1 is a pseudogene locus. The receptor was isolated from a man between 35 and 55 years old in good health. The CDR3 region has the DNA TGTGCCAGCAGCGGGCAGGGGTTAATAACTGAAGCTTTCTTT. Amino acids: CASSGQGLITEAFF.